One sample yielded the 28 T cell receptor beta chains listed below, sequenced in a study of Graves' ophthalmopathy and Graves' hyperthyroidism. Amplification targeted the TCR beta CDR3 regions, with RNA transcripts as the source material. The library came from an HTBI-primed first-round RT-PCR and a second-round multiplex PCR. Via MiXCR, TCRdb re-called the multiplex PCR reads, giving one row per CDR3 protein. The sample records under 800,000 distinct CDR3 sequences, 22% being singletons. The sample was peripheral blood. These receptor sequences come from a woman aged 18-29 years with stable Graves' hyperthyroidism. Some clones in this sample may be carry-over from other donors' samples.

This clonotype has at least ten counts. The chain carries TRBV12-3 or TRBV12-4 and TRBJ1-2; D uncertain. CDR3 length: 12 residues. Trimming took off 6 bases at V and 5 bases at J, with 10 bases between the two ends. As DNA, the CDR3 is TGTGCCAGCAGCTCCCGCCGGTATGGCTACACCTTC. It yields the protein CASSSRRYGYTF.

This clonotype was observed at least ten times. V is TRBV6-1 and J is TRBJ1-3, with TRBD1 identical over 7 bases. Germline CDR1 and CDR2: MNHNS and SASEGT. With V trimmed by 6 bases and J by 1 base, 6 bases remained unmatched. The CDR3 covers 15 residues. The CDR3 DNA follows: TGTGCCAGCAGACGACAGGGTGGGTCTGGAAACACCATATATTTT. Its protein is CASRRQGGSGNTIYF.

On this clonotype itself: Possible read error: a much larger clone is one base away. This likely comes from a read error, as the CDR3 has no conserved phenylalanine or tryptophan at its end. This chain connects TRBV2 to TRBJ2-7; D unclear. Germline CDR1 is SNHLY and CDR2 is FYNNEI. The CDR3 is made up of 12 amino acids. Trimming shortened V by 5 bases and J by 4 bases, and 9 bases separated the two germline ends. CDR3 nucleotide sequence: TGTGCCAGCAGTCCCTCCGATTACGAGCAGTACTAC. Amino acid sequence: CASSPSDYEQYY.

This clonotype was seen ten or more times. V and J are TRBV12-3 or TRBV12-4 and TRBJ2-5; possibly TRBD1 for D (7 bases). The V gene lost 6 bases and the J gene lost 4 bases, with 12 bases spanning the gap. The CDR3 runs 13 residues. CDR3 coding DNA: TGTGCCAGCAGCGGGGGACAGCGAGAGACCCAGTACTTC. This sequence encodes CASSGGQRETQYF.

This clonotype was detected many times. CDR3 DNA sequence: TGTGCCAGCGGGCCGGCACAGACTAGCGGGCCCGGGGAGCTGTTTTTT. Translation: CASGPAQTSGPGELFF. This chain uses TRBV28 with TRBJ2-2; 10 bases map to TRBD2. The CDR3 is 16 amino acids. Per germline, CDR1 MDHEN and CDR2 SYDVKM. With 8 bases clipped from V and 6 bases from J, the junction kept 12 bases outside the gene matches.

In this sample, this clonotype turned up many times. The rearrangement joins TRBV30 to TRBJ1-1; no clear D. Germline lookup yields CDR1 GTSNPN and CDR2 SVGIG (reference sequence). The CDR3 sequence is 13 residues long. Trimming stripped 3 bases from V and 8 bases from J, with 16 bases between. The CDR3 reads CAWRPTGNWEAFF. The CDR3 DNA reads as TGTGCCTGGAGACCAACCGGGAATTGGGAAGCTTTCTTT.

This clonotype came up many times. This chain links TRBV20-1 with TRBJ2-7; D unresolved. The CDR3 is 11 residues long. CDR1 DFQATT and CDR2 SNEGSKA come from the germline V gene (reference sequence). Trimming stripped 2 bases from V and 9 bases from J, with 11 bases between. The CDR3 sequence is CSARSSEGQYF. CDR3 bases: TGCAGTGCTAGAAGTTCAGAAGGGCAGTACTTC.

CDR3 amino acids: CASSLKQGLNEQYF. CDR3 in DNA: TGTGCCAGCAGCTTAAAACAGGGGTTGAACGAGCAGTACTTC. This rearrangement joins TRBV7-2 to TRBJ2-7, with TRBD1 identical over 7 bases. Looked up from germline, CDR1 is SGHTA and CDR2 is FQGNSA. The CDR3 covers 14 residues. The J segment lost 5 bases and the V segment lost 2 bases, leaving 6 bases of the junction unmatched.

This clonotype came up many times. The J gene is TRBJ1-1, the V gene TRBV7-9; D might be TRBD1 (5 bases). Germline assignment: CDR1 SEHNR and CDR2 FQNEAQ (reference sequence). V gave up 10 bases and J gave up 3 bases, with 12 bases separating them. The CDR3 consists of 12 residues. The CDR3 bases are TGTGCCACCTCGTCCAGGGACACTGAAGCTTTCTTT. This codes for CATSSRDTEAFF.

This sequence joins TRBV25-1 and TRBJ1-1; no definite D call. V was shortened by 6 bases and J by 5 bases, with 16 bases between the two germline ends. The germline V gene has CDR1 MGHDK and CDR2 SYGVNS. The CDR3 sequence is 14 residues long. Here the CDR3 DNA reads TGTGCCAGCAGCCAAGACTCTGGTGGGACTGAAGCTTTCTTT. It is translated as CASSQDSGGTEAFF. Using reference TRBV25-1 and TRBJ1-1 for the parts outside the CDR3, the full variable domain is EADIYQTPRYLVIGTGKKITLECSQTMGHDKMYWYQQDPGMELHLIHYSYGVNSTEKGDLSSESTVSRIRTEHFPLTLESARPSHTSQYLCASSQDSGGTEAFFGQGTRLTVV.

The chain links TRBV12-3 or TRBV12-4 to TRBJ1-5, with 9 nucleotides matching TRBD1. CDR3 length: 14 amino acids. J was trimmed by 6 bases and V by 5 bases; bases with no gene match: 5. For the CDR3, the DNA is TGTGCCAGCAGTGTAGGACAGGGGATTCAGCCCCAGCATTTT. Translation gives CASSVGQGIQPQHF.

This clonotype has more than one count but fewer than ten. The genes are TRBV20-1 and TRBJ2-7, with a weak D call TRBD2 (5 bases). Germline CDR1 DFQATT, CDR2 SNEGSKA (reference sequence). The CDR3 consists of 14 residues. V lost 3 bases to trimming and J lost 3 bases, with 15 bases between them. The CDR3 spells CSASDSGVIYEQYF. CDR3 DNA sequence: TGCAGTGCTAGTGATTCCGGGGTCATCTACGAGCAGTACTTC.

About this clonotype itself: The junction departs from the called germline gene at one end, perhaps through a read error. The V call is TRBV12-3 or TRBV12-4, the J call TRBJ2-5; 8 bases are shared with TRBD2. The CDR3 contains 14 residues. The CDR3 bases are TGTGCCAGCACCCCCACTAGCGGACAAGAGACCCAGGACTTC. This gives the protein CASTPTSGQETQDF.

The rearrangement uses TRBV6-1 and TRBJ2-7, with a weak D call TRBD2 (6 bases). Trimming shortened V by 7 bases and J by 0 bases, and 13 bases separated the two germline ends. The CDR3 has 14 residues. The germline CDR1 and CDR2 sequences are MNHNS and SASEGT. The DNA of the CDR3 is TGTGCCAGCACTCAGGGAGGTAGCTCCTACGAGCAGTACTTC. Translated: CASTQGGSSYEQYF.

In its sample, this clonotype was seen many times. This chain connects TRBV6-5 to TRBJ1-5; 9 nucleotides agree with TRBD1. Trimming at V came to 6 bases and at J to 2 bases, leaving 5 bases not matched to a gene. The CDR3 extends over 15 amino acids. Germline V gives CDR1 MNHEY, CDR2 SVGAGI. CDR3 residues: CASRGDRVRNQPQHF. CDR3 nucleotide sequence: TGTGCCAGCAGAGGGGACAGGGTGCGCAATCAGCCCCAGCATTTT.

The CDR3 reads CASSARAGTGLYYNSPLHF. The CDR3, as DNA: TGTGCCAGCAGTGCCCGGGCCGGGACAGGCCTTTACTATAATTCACCCCTCCACTTT. J is TRBJ1-6 and V is TRBV6-1; 8 positions agree with TRBD1. CDR3 length equals 19 residues. Trimming removed 4 bases from V and 3 bases from J; junction bases left unmatched: 14. Germline CDR1 and CDR2: MNHNS and SASEGT.

The chain combines TRBV6-1 with TRBJ2-7; 13 bases agree with TRBD2. Germline V lookup: CDR1 MNHNS, CDR2 SASEGT. CDR3 size: 14 residues. Trimming took 6 bases from V and 5 from J; bases not matched to a gene: 4. The CDR3 sequence: CASRVGLAGDEQYF. The CDR3 DNA reads TGTGCCAGCAGGGTCGGACTAGCGGGAGACGAGCAGTACTTC.

This chain links TRBV18 with TRBJ1-1, with D uncertain. The V gene's germline CDR1 is KGHSH and CDR2 LQKENI. Trimming took off 2 bases at V and 0 bases at J, with 10 bases between the two ends. This CDR3 is 15 amino acids long. In DNA form, the CDR3 reads TGTGCCAGCTCACCATCGAGGGAAATGAACACTGAAGCTTTCTTT. As protein: CASSPSREMNTEAFF.

About this clonotype: Compared with germline, one end of the junction differs, possibly owing to a read error. The rearrangement joins TRBV6-1 to TRBJ2-7; 8 positions match TRBD1. This CDR3 contains 12 residues. Germline lookup yields CDR1 MNHNS and CDR2 SASEGT. DNA of the CDR3: TGTGCCAGCAGGCAGCCCCCGGGACAGGCGAACTTC. Its protein is CASRQPPGQANF.

V usage is TRBV2 and J usage is TRBJ2-7; D ambiguous. Germline loops: CDR1 SNHLY, CDR2 FYNNEI. Trimming stripped 0 bases from V and 2 bases from J, with 17 bases between. The CDR3 loop spans 17 amino acids. The CDR3 nucleotides are TGTGCCAGCAGTGAAGCGGCCAGATGGAGTTATCCCTACGAGCAGTACTTC. Protein product: CASSEAARWSYPYEQYF.

This clonotype came up a few times. J is TRBJ2-7 and V is TRBV3-1; D ambiguous. Germline loops: CDR1 LGHDT, CDR2 YNNKEL (reference sequence). Trimming removed 8 bases from V and 5 bases from J, with 19 bases in between. The CDR3 contains 14 residues. The CDR3 nucleotides are TGTGCCAGCCGCCCGACGGGTAGTAGCCACGAGCAGTACTTC. The encoded protein is CASRPTGSSHEQYF.

This clonotype has just a few counts. V usage is TRBV12-3 or TRBV12-4 and J usage is TRBJ1-2; no definite D call. Trimming took off 6 bases at V and 2 bases at J, with 16 bases between the two ends. The CDR3 is 15 residues long. CDR3 sequence: CASSSPPGSNYGYTF. CDR3 nucleotide sequence: TGTGCCAGCAGCTCCCCCCCGGGCAGCAACTATGGCTACACCTTC.

This clonotype has a count of ten or more. This chain connects TRBV6-5 to TRBJ2-5; a weak D match, TRBD1 (6 bases). Between the trimmed V and J ends, which lost 4 bases and 1 base, there was a span of 16 bases. CDR1 MNHEY and CDR2 SVGAGI come from the germline V gene. CDR3 length equals 16 residues. CDR3 region: CASSLSLQGSQETQYF. The CDR3 DNA follows: TGTGCCAGCAGTTTATCATTACAGGGTTCCCAAGAGACCCAGTACTTC.

The sample holds many counts of this clonotype. Here the CDR3 reads CASVEMGGHYEQYF. CDR3 in DNA: TGTGCCAGCGTTGAAATGGGGGGACACTACGAGCAGTACTTC. The chain carries TRBV11-2 and TRBJ2-7; D is possibly TRBD1 or TRBD2 (6 bases each). Germline-derived CDR1 and CDR2 are SGHAT and FQNNGV. V dropped 8 bases and J dropped 3 bases, with 17 bases sitting between them. CDR3 length: 14 residues.

There are many counts of this clonotype. The chain is built from TRBV5-1 and TRBJ1-1; D unclear. Germline CDR1 and CDR2: SGHRS and YFSETQ. The germline V and J ends were trimmed by 0 bases and 0 bases, with 9 bases remaining between them. The CDR3 consists of 15 residues. DNA of the CDR3: TGCGCCAGCAGCTTGGTACAGTCAATGAACACTGAAGCTTTCTTT. It yields the protein CASSLVQSMNTEAFF.

There are many counts of this clonotype. The chain couples TRBV6-1 to TRBJ2-4, with D unclear. V was pared by 7 bases and J by 1 base, with 8 bases between. Germline V gene lookup returns CDR1 MNHNS and CDR2 SASEGT. The CDR3 length is 13 residues. The CDR3 sequence is CASNSGAKNIQYF. The CDR3 DNA reads TGTGCCAGCAACAGTGGGGCCAAAAACATTCAGTACTTC.

In this sample, this clonotype turned up once. The CDR3 DNA is TGTGCCAGCAGTCCCGGCATGGCAGGGCGCTCCTATGGCTACACCTTC. Protein sequence: CASSPGMAGRSYGYTF. The chain uses TRBV12-3 or TRBV12-4 and TRBJ1-2; a weak D match, TRBD1 (5 bases). The CDR3 spans 16 residues. V was clipped by 5 bases and J by 4 bases, with 20 bases between them.

This clonotype came up many times. The V and J genes are TRBV14 and TRBJ2-5, with D unresolved. Germline loops: CDR1 SGHDN, CDR2 FVKESK. CDR3 size: 11 residues. V lost 3 bases, J lost 5 bases, and 4 bases lay in between. CDR3 residues: CASSQYETQYF. In nucleotides, the CDR3 is TGTGCCAGCAGCCAGTATGAGACCCAGTACTTC.